These 11 T cell receptor beta chains came from one sample sequenced in a study of blood T cell repertoires in COVID-19. Assay used: immunoSEQ multiplex PCR; TCRdb lists only in-frame clones, some missing. Of roughly 170,000 clones in the sample, 86% are singletons; the top ten hold 20% to 25%. The sequenced sample consisted of peripheral blood. These TCRs come from a man between 65 and 80 years old with active or convalescent COVID-19.

This chain uses TRBV4-3 with TRBJ2-2; 10 bases agree with TRBD2. CDR3 length: 19 residues. V was clipped by 1 base and J by 1 base; unmatched bases: 9. Germline CDR1 LGHNA, CDR2 YSLEER. The CDR3 nucleotides are TGCGCCAGCAGCCAAGTAGCTAGCGGGGGTTTTTGGAACACCGGGGAGCTGTTTTTT. It encodes CASSQVASGGFWNTGELFF.

This clone was counted once. The chain couples TRBV24-1 to TRBJ2-1, with D unclear. The V gene lost 3 bases and the J gene lost 3 bases, with 11 bases spanning the gap. Germline CDR1 KGHDR, CDR2 SFDVKD. This CDR3 is built from 15 residues. For the CDR3, the DNA is TGTGCCACCAGTGATCCCCGCTCGGGCTACAATGAGCAGTTCTTC. It translates to CATSDPRSGYNEQFF.

This clone was observed a handful of times. V is TRBV7-2 and J is TRBJ2-1; D might be TRBD1 (5 bases). The CDR3 sequence is 14 residues long. Germline V lookup: CDR1 SGHTA, CDR2 FQGNSA. The ends were cut back, 3 bases at V and 7 bases at J, with 13 bases in the middle. For the CDR3, the DNA is TGTGCCAGCAGCTTGGCAGGGCTGAGAAATGAGCAGTTCTTC. This encodes CASSLAGLRNEQFF. The full variable domain, with the rest looked up from reference TRBV7-2 and TRBJ2-1, is GAGVSQSPSNKVTEKGKDVELRCDPISGHTALYWYRQSLGQGLEFLIYFQGNSAPDKSGLPSDRFSAERTGGSVSTLTIQRTQQEDSAVYLCASSLAGLRNEQFFGPGTRLTVL.

This rearrangement joins TRBV10-3 to TRBJ1-1; D possibly corresponds to TRBD1 (6 bases). Deletions cut 10 bases from V and 0 bases from J, with 12 bases between. There are 13 residues in the CDR3. CDR1 is ENHRY, CDR2 SYGVKD, per germline. CDR3 bases: TGTGCCAGCCGGCAGGGGTTGAACACTGAAGCTTTCTTT. Translating gives CASRQGLNTEAFF.

V usage is TRBV6-2 or TRBV6-3 and J usage is TRBJ1-5; D uncertain. CDR3 length: 14 amino acids. The germline V gene encodes CDR1 MNHEY and CDR2 SVGEGT. The V end lost 6 bases, the J end lost 4 bases, and 13 bases lay between the germline ends. The CDR3, as DNA: TGTGCCAGCAGACCTCGGACTGATAATCAGCCCCAGCATTTT. Translated, it gives CASRPRTDNQPQHF.

This chain links TRBV10-2 with TRBJ1-6; D remains unclear. The CDR3 has 13 residues. In germline, CDR1 is WSHSY, CDR2 SAAADI. Between the trimmed V and J ends, which lost 3 bases and 7 bases, there was a span of 7 bases. In nucleotides, the CDR3 is TGCGCCAGCAGTGACGGAGGGAATTCACCCCTCCACTTT. Protein product: CASSDGGNSPLHF.

Here the CDR3 reads CASSSSGRRTDTQYF. The CDR3 bases are TGTGCCAGCAGCTCCAGCGGGAGAAGGACAGATACGCAGTATTTT. The rearrangement uses TRBV11-3 and TRBJ2-3, with 8 bases that match TRBD2. V shed 4 bases and J 3 bases; nucleotides not matched to a gene: 6. Per germline, CDR1 SGHNT and CDR2 YENEEA. The CDR3 has 15 amino acids.

This chain uses TRBV7-2 with TRBJ1-6; a possible D gene is TRBD1 (6 bases). The length of the CDR3 is 13 residues. Looked up from germline, CDR1 is SGHTA and CDR2 is FQGNSA. V dropped 8 bases and J dropped 7 bases, with 12 bases sitting between them. The CDR3 nucleotides are TGTGCCAGCGGTGAGGGGGGGAATTCACCCCTCCACTTT. As protein: CASGEGGNSPLHF.

The chain carries TRBV15 and TRBJ2-1; 7 bases line up with TRBD1. The CDR3 totals 15 residues. The V and J ends lost 1 base and 8 bases, in that order; junction bases with no gene match: 8. Per germline, CDR1 LNHNV and CDR2 YYDKDF (reference sequence). Here the CDR3 reads CATSRGGRGQDEQFF. The DNA of the CDR3 is TGTGCCACCAGCAGAGGGGGTAGGGGGCAGGATGAGCAGTTCTTC.

This sequence joins TRBV27 and TRBJ1-2, with 7 bases fitting TRBD1. The CDR3 is 15 amino acids. J lost 7 bases, V lost 3 bases, and 11 bases had no gene match. Germline loops: CDR1 MNHEY, CDR2 SMNVEV (reference sequence). The CDR3 loop is CASSFVEGARSGYTF. CDR3 nucleotide sequence: TGTGCCAGCAGTTTCGTTGAGGGGGCGCGTTCTGGCTACACCTTC.

The chain links TRBV2 to TRBJ1-2; D call uncertain. The length of the CDR3 is 13 residues. Trimming cost V 2 bases and J 4 bases, with 8 bases left between them. Germline CDR1 SNHLY, CDR2 FYNNEI. For the CDR3, the DNA is TGTGCCAGCAGTGAAATAACGGGCTATGGCTACACCTTC. The encoded protein is CASSEITGYGYTF. Full variable domain (outside the CDR3, taken from reference TRBV2 and TRBJ1-2): EPEVTQTPSHQVTQMGQEVILRCVPISNHLYFYWYRQILGQKVEFLVSFYNNEISEKSEIFDDQFSVERPDGSNFTLKIRSTKLEDSAMYFCASSEITGYGYTFGSGTRLTVV.